The 5 T cell receptor beta chains presented below share a single source sample, sequenced in a study of CD8 T cells in Susac syndrome. cDNA came from about 0.5 to 1 ug RNA primed by random hexamers. TCRdb ran MiXCR on the immunoSEQ multiplex PCR reads and lists one entry per CDR3 protein. The data show 200,000 to 250,000 distinct CDR3 sequences, roughly 90% seen once. Sequenced sample: CD8+ T cells from PBMCs. The receptors here all came from a human donor with multiple sclerosis.

The V gene is TRBV27, the J gene TRBJ1-1, with D possibly being TRBD1 (6 bases). The CDR3 sequence is 15 residues long. V lost 3 bases and J 5 bases, leaving 16 bases between the germline ends. Germline CDR1 reads MNHEY; CDR2 reads SMNVEV (reference sequence). CDR3 amino acids: CASSFWGGTGTEAFF. The CDR3 nucleotides are TGTGCCAGCAGTTTCTGGGGGGGCACGGGGACTGAAGCTTTCTTT.

The V gene is TRBV30, the J gene TRBJ2-1; 7 bases agree with TRBD2. Trimming took 5 bases from V and 5 from J; bases not matched to a gene: 9. The CDR3 contains 14 residues. CDR1 is GTSNPN and CDR2 is SVGIG in the germline V gene (reference sequence). The CDR3 DNA is TGTGCCTGGGATACGGGAAGCGGGGACAATGAGCAGTTCTTC. Translating gives CAWDTGSGDNEQFF.

In its sample, this clonotype was seen once. The V and J genes are TRBV12-3 or TRBV12-4 and TRBJ2-5; D is ambiguous. The CDR3 runs to 15 residues. V dropped 8 bases and J dropped 1 base, with 17 bases sitting between them. CDR3 region: CASGDDSLTQETQYF. In DNA form, the CDR3 reads TGTGCCAGCGGAGACGACTCCCTCACCCAAGAGACCCAGTACTTC.

The CDR3 sequence is CASSTPTGGTDTQYF. As DNA, the CDR3 is TGTGCCAGCAGTACCCCGACAGGGGGGACAGATACGCAGTATTTT. The chain couples TRBV12-3 or TRBV12-4 to TRBJ2-3; 9 positions agree with TRBD1. V gave up 5 bases and J gave up 3 bases; unmatched junction bases: 6. CDR3 length: 15 residues.

CDR3 nucleotide sequence: TGTGCCAGCAACCAGCGGGACAGCAACACCGGGGAGCTGTTTTTT. Protein product: CASNQRDSNTGELFF. V is TRBV7-9 and J is TRBJ2-2; the D gene could be TRBD1 or TRBD2 (7 bases each). Germline values: CDR1 SEHNR, CDR2 FQNEAQ (reference sequence). V lost 7 bases, J lost 2 bases, and 14 bases lay in between. This CDR3 is 15 amino acids long.